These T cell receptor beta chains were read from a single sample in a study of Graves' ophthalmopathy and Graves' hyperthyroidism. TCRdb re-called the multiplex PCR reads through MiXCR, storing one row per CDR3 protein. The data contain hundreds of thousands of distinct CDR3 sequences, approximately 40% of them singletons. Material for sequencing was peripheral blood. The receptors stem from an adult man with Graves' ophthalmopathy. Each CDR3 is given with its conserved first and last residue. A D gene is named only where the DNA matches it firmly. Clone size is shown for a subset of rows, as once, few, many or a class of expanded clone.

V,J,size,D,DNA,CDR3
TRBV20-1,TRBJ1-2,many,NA,TGCAGTGCTAGCAAGCCAAGCTCCCATGGCTACACCTTC,CSASKPSSHGYTF
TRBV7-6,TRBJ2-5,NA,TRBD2,TGTGCCAGCAGTCCACCCGGACTAGCGGGAGAAGAGACCCAGTACTTC,CASSPPGLAGEETQYF
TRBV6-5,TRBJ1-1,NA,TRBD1,TGTGCCAGCAGTCCCCGGGACAGGGTGATGAACACTGAAGCTTTCTTT,CASSPRDRVMNTEAFF
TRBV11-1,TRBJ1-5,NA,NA,TGTGCCAGCAGCGATAAGACAGGATTTAATCAGCCCCAGCATTTT,CASSDKTGFNQPQHF
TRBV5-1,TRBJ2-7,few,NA,TGCGCCAGCAGCCGAAATCCCAGGGAAAACGAGCAGTACTTC,CASSRNPRENEQYF
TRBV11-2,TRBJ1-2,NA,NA,TGTGCCAGCAGCTTATTCCTCTCCGACTCCCACTATGGCTACACCTTC,CASSLFLSDSHYGYTF
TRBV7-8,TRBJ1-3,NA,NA,TGTGCCAGCAGCTTAGGGCGGGCGGTGTCTGGAAACACCATATATTTT,CASSLGRAVSGNTIYF
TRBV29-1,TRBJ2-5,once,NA,TGCAGCGTTGGGATGGGGGGCAATCAGCCCCAGTACTTC,CSVGMGGNQPQYF
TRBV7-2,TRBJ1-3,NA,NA,TGTGCCAGCAGCCAAGATTCTAACAGGGCGTCTGGAAACACCATATATTTT,CASSQDSNRASGNTIYF
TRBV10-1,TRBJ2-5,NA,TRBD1,TGCGCCAGCAGCCGACCCGGGACAGGGGACCGCGAGACCCAGTACTTC,CASSRPGTGDRETQYF
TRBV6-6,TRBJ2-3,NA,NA,TGTGCCAGCAGTATCGGACAGTCCTCGAACACAGATACGCAGTATTTT,CASSIGQSSNTDTQYF
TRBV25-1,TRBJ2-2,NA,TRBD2,TGTGCCTCCCAGAAGACTAGCGGAGCGAACACCGGGGAGCTGTTTTTT,CASQKTSGANTGELFF
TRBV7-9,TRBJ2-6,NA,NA,TGTGCCAGCAGCTTGAGGAGTGGGGACAACGTCCTGACTTTC,CASSLRSGDNVLTF
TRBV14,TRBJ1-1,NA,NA,TGTGCCAGCAGCCAAGGGGAGTGGGAAAACGCTGAAGCTTTCTTT,CASSQGEWENAEAFF
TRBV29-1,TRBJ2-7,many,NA,TGCAGCGTTGAAGGCCACGGCCACTATTCTGGGGAGCAGTACTTC,CSVEGHGHYSGEQYF
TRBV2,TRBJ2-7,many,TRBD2,TGTGCCAGCAATGGAGCTAGCGGGAGGTCCTACGAGCAGTACTTC,CASNGASGRSYEQYF
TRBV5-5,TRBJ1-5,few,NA,TGTGCCAGCAGCTTGAGAGGTCCGGGCAATCAGCCCCAGCATTTT,CASSLRGPGNQPQHF
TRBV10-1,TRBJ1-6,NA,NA,TGCGCCAGCCGGGACGGACATAATTCACCCCTCCACTTT,CASRDGHNSPLHF
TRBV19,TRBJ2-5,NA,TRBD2,TGTGCCAGTAGTATCGGCGGGGGAATGATTCAGGGAGAGACCCAGTACTTC,CASSIGGGMIQGETQYF
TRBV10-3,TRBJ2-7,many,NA,TGTGCCATCAGTGAGTCGTCGGTCTTGGGAGGCGAGCAGTACTTC,CAISESSVLGGEQYF
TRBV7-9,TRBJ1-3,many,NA,TGTGCCAGCAGCTCGCTGGGTCCTACTACGGGAAACACCATATATTTT,CASSSLGPTTGNTIYF
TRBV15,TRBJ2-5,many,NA,TGTGCCACCAGCAGAGATCAGGGGTCCGAGACCCAGTACTTC,CATSRDQGSETQYF
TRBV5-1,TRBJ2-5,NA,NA,TGCGCCAGCAGCGTTGATGCCGAGACCCAGTACTTC,CASSVDAETQYF
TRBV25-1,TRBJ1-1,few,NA,TGTGCCAGCAGTGGTGCCCGCGGGAACACTGAAGCTTTCTTT,CASSGARGNTEAFF
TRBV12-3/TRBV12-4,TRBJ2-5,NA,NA,TGTGCCAGCAGTTTACAGGGGACGTCGGAGACCCAGTACTTC,CASSLQGTSETQYF
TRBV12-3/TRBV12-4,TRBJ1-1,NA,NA,TGTGCCAGCAACACCCGGGAAGACGCTGAAGCTTTCTTT,CASNTREDAEAFF
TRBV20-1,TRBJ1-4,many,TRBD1,TGCAGTGCTAGGCGGGACAGCGACGAAAAACTGTTTTTT,CSARRDSDEKLFF
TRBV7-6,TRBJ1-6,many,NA,TGTGCCAGCAGCCCTGGACATTTTAGTTCACCCCTCCACTTT,CASSPGHFSSPLHF
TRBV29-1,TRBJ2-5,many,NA,TGCAGCGTTGGGGAAGGCCCCGCGACCCAGTACTTC,CSVGEGPATQYF
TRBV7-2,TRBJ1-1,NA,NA,TGTGCCAGCAGCTTGGCTGTGGGCGACACTGAAGCTTTCTTT,CASSLAVGDTEAFF
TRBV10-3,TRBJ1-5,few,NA,TGTGCCAGCAGGAGAGGATGGAGTCAGCCCCAGCATTTT,CASRRGWSQPQHF
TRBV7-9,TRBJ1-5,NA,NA,TGTGCCAGCAGCTTAACGATTTTGTTTAACAGGGTGGGACTGGGTCAGCCCCAGCATTTT,CASSLTILFNRVGLGQPQHF
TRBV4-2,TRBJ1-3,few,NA,TGTGCCAGCAGCTTAGGAGGAGGCGTCTCTGGAAACACCATATATTTT,CASSLGGGVSGNTIYF
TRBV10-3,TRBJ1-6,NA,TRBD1,TGTGCCATCAGGGAGACAGGGGATTCACCCCTCCACTTT,CAIRETGDSPLHF
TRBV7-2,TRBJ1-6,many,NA,TGTGCCAGCAGCTTAACCACAGAGAATTCACCCCTCCACTTT,CASSLTTENSPLHF
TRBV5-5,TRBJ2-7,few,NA,TGTGCCAGCAGCCCCTTAGGCAGGGAAATCGGCGAGCAGTACTTC,CASSPLGREIGEQYF
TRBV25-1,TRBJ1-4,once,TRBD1,TGTGCCAGCAGTTCCGGGGGACAGGGCCTTAATGAAAAACTGTTTTTT,CASSSGGQGLNEKLFF
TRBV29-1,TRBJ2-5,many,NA,TGCAGCGTCACTACGAGGTCGGCCCAGTACTTC,CSVTTRSAQYF
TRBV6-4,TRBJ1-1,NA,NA,TGTGCAAGCACCCCTGCTGAAGCTTTCTTT,CASTPAEAFF
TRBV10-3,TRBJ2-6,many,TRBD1,TGTGCCATCAGTGAGTCGGTGACAGGGGTCTCTGGGGCCAACGTCCTGACTTTC,CAISESVTGVSGANVLTF
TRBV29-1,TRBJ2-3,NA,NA,TGCAGCGCCCGCGTGGGGGGCACAGATACGCAGTATTTT,CSARVGGTDTQYF
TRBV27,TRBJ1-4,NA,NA,TGTGCCAGCAGTTTTGGGGGAGCTGAGGAAAAACTGTTTTTT,CASSFGGAEEKLFF
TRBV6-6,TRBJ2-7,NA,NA,TGTGCCAGCAGTTACAACAGGGAGGCCTACGAGCAGTACTTC,CASSYNREAYEQYF
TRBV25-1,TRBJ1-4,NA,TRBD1,TGTGCCAGCAGCCAAACGACCCAGGGGGCGAGTGAAAAACTGTTTTTT,CASSQTTQGASEKLFF
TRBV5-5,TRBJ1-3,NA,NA,TGTGCCAGCAGCCCCAGCGGGGGGCGCGCCGGAAACACCATATATTTT,CASSPSGGRAGNTIYF
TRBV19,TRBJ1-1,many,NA,TGTGCCAGTAGCCCTGACAGGCCGGGAACTTTCTTT,CASSPDRPGTFF
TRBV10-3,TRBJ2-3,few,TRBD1,TGTGCCTCGTCGACAGGGGAAGTCACAGATACGCAGTATTTT,CASSTGEVTDTQYF
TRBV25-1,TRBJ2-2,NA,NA,TGTGCCAGCAGTGCTAACAGGGACACCGGGGAGCTGTTTTTT,CASSANRDTGELFF